This is a list of T cell receptor beta chains from one sample in a study of sequential checkpoint blockade in melanoma. Using immunoSEQ multiplex PCR, the repertoire was profiled, and TCRdb retains in-frame clones only, with some absent. The data show some 5,100 clones, with roughly 75% seen just once and approximately 50% held by the top ten. Specimen: CD8+ T cells sorted from blood (inferred from file names), collected from a patient given nivolumab and ipilimumab in sequence. These receptors were obtained from a human patient with melanoma. Some clones in this sample may be carry-over from other donors' samples. Both conserved end residues are part of each CDR3. Each record gives: J gene, V gene, D gene, clone size, CDR3 length, CDR3 DNA, CDR3 protein. The D gene is left open where the match is weak. Expanded clones get a size class; other rows say once, few or many, or leave the size out.

j_gene: TRBJ1-1
v_gene: TRBV4-3
d_gene: NA
abundance: NA
len: 15
CDR3nt: TGCGCCAGCAGCCAAGACTTATTTGGGGCCACTGAAGCTTTCTTT
CDR3aa: CASSQDLFGATEAFF

j_gene: TRBJ2-7
v_gene: TRBV19
d_gene: NA
abundance: NA
len: 15
CDR3nt: TGTGCCAGTAGTATAGAAGGAGGTGGTCCGAGGGAGCAGTACTTC
CDR3aa: CASSIEGGGPREQYF

j_gene: TRBJ1-2
v_gene: TRBV4-2
d_gene: NA
abundance: once
len: 12
CDR3nt: TGTGCCAGCAGCCAAGAAGCGATTGGCTACACCTTC
CDR3aa: CASSQEAIGYTF

j_gene: TRBJ1-5
v_gene: TRBV5-1
d_gene: TRBD1
abundance: NA
len: 15
CDR3nt: TGCGCCAGCAGCTTGGGGACAGGGGCCAATCAGCCCCAGCATTTT
CDR3aa: CASSLGTGANQPQHF

j_gene: TRBJ2-7
v_gene: TRBV14
d_gene: NA
abundance: few
len: 15
CDR3nt: TGTGCCAGCAGCCAAGGATCAGGGTTCGCCTACGAGCAGTACTTC
CDR3aa: CASSQGSGFAYEQYF

j_gene: TRBJ2-3
v_gene: TRBV29-1
d_gene: TRBD2
abundance: NA
len: 19
CDR3nt: TGCAGCGTTGAAGATAGATGGCTAGCGGGGGGCTCTAGCACAGATACGCAGTATTTT
CDR3aa: CSVEDRWLAGGSSTDTQYF

j_gene: TRBJ2-7
v_gene: TRBV4-2
d_gene: NA
abundance: few
len: 13
CDR3nt: TGTGCCAGCAGCCAAGCCCAGGGCTACGAGCAGTACTTC
CDR3aa: CASSQAQGYEQYF

j_gene: TRBJ2-1
v_gene: TRBV7-3
d_gene: TRBD2
abundance: NA
len: 15
CDR3nt: TGTGCCAGCAGCTTAAGGGGGGGCTCCTACAATGAGCAGTTCTTC
CDR3aa: CASSLRGGSYNEQFF

j_gene: TRBJ2-1
v_gene: TRBV9
d_gene: NA
abundance: NA
len: 11
CDR3nt: TGTGCCAGCAGCGTTAACAATGAGCAGTTCTTC
CDR3aa: CASSVNNEQFF

j_gene: TRBJ1-5
v_gene: TRBV9
d_gene: NA
abundance: NA
len: 16
CDR3nt: TGTGCCAGCAGCGTAGTTGTGAGGGTTTGGAATCAGCCCCAGCATTTT
CDR3aa: CASSVVVRVWNQPQHF

j_gene: TRBJ1-1
v_gene: TRBV9
d_gene: TRBD1
abundance: once
len: 18
CDR3nt: TGTGCCAGCAGCGGCGGGGACAGGGCCCGACTTTGGGATACTGAAGCTTTCTTT
CDR3aa: CASSGGDRARLWDTEAFF

j_gene: TRBJ2-1
v_gene: TRBV19
d_gene: NA
abundance: NA
len: 13
CDR3nt: TGTGCCAGTAGCCCCCAGGCCGAGAGAGAGCAGTTCTTC
CDR3aa: CASSPQAEREQFF

j_gene: TRBJ2-7
v_gene: TRBV5-1
d_gene: TRBD1
abundance: NA
len: 15
CDR3nt: TGCGCCAGCAGCTTAGCGGGACAGGGCTCCTACGAGCAGTACTTC
CDR3aa: CASSLAGQGSYEQYF

j_gene: TRBJ1-5
v_gene: TRBV6-1
d_gene: NA
abundance: NA
len: 15
CDR3nt: TGTGCCAGCAGTGAAGATGGGGGGGGGATTTGGCCCCAGCATTTT
CDR3aa: CASSEDGGGIWPQHF

j_gene: TRBJ1-2
v_gene: TRBV5-1
d_gene: TRBD1
abundance: few
len: 15
CDR3nt: TGCGCCAGCAGCCATCGGGACAGCGGGAGGTATGGCTACACCTTC
CDR3aa: CASSHRDSGRYGYTF

j_gene: TRBJ1-5
v_gene: TRBV19
d_gene: NA
abundance: NA
len: 15
CDR3nt: TGTGCCAGTAGTATACTCCAGGTTAGCAATCAGCCCCAGCATTTT
CDR3aa: CASSILQVSNQPQHF

j_gene: TRBJ1-5
v_gene: TRBV19
d_gene: NA
abundance: NA
len: 14
CDR3nt: TGTGCCAGTAGTCACCCCGACAGGCGTCGGCCCCAGCATTTT
CDR3aa: CASSHPDRRRPQHF

j_gene: TRBJ2-7
v_gene: TRBV9
d_gene: TRBD1
abundance: NA
len: 17
CDR3nt: TGTGCCAGCAGCGCCGAGGGGGGGGGACAGGGTTATGGAGAGCAGTACTTC
CDR3aa: CASSAEGGGQGYGEQYF

j_gene: TRBJ2-1
v_gene: TRBV14
d_gene: TRBD2
abundance: NA
len: 17
CDR3nt: TGTGCCAGCAGCCAAGTACTAGCGGGGGGGCCAAACAATGAGCAGTTCTTC
CDR3aa: CASSQVLAGGPNNEQFF

j_gene: TRBJ2-7
v_gene: TRBV28
d_gene: NA
abundance: few
len: 14
CDR3nt: TGTGCCAGCAGTTTAGGGACAAATACCTACGAGCAGTACTTC
CDR3aa: CASSLGTNTYEQYF

j_gene: TRBJ1-2
v_gene: TRBV7-9
d_gene: NA
abundance: NA
len: 12
CDR3nt: TGTGCCAGCAGCTTAGGTTCCATGGGCTACACCTTC
CDR3aa: CASSLGSMGYTF

j_gene: TRBJ2-7
v_gene: TRBV27
d_gene: TRBD2
abundance: NA
len: 16
CDR3nt: TGTGCCAGCAGTGTTACCGGACTAGCGGGGACCTACGAGCAGTACTTC
CDR3aa: CASSVTGLAGTYEQYF

j_gene: TRBJ1-2
v_gene: TRBV28
d_gene: NA
abundance: NA
len: 14
CDR3nt: TGTGCCAGCAGTATACAGGGAGCTAACTATGGCTACACCTTC
CDR3aa: CASSIQGANYGYTF

j_gene: TRBJ1-2
v_gene: TRBV19
d_gene: TRBD1
abundance: NA
len: 13
CDR3nt: TGTGCCAGTAGTCAGGGGACAGCCTATGGCTACACCTTC
CDR3aa: CASSQGTAYGYTF

j_gene: TRBJ2-7
v_gene: TRBV2
d_gene: NA
abundance: NA
len: 12
CDR3nt: TGTGCCAGCAGTGAGTGGGGGGACGAGCAGTACTTC
CDR3aa: CASSEWGDEQYF

j_gene: TRBJ1-1
v_gene: TRBV9
d_gene: NA
abundance: NA
len: 12
CDR3nt: TGTGCCAGCAGCCCTCAGGGCACTGAGGCTTTCTTT
CDR3aa: CASSPQGTEAFF

j_gene: TRBJ1-2
v_gene: TRBV7-9
d_gene: NA
abundance: few
len: 12
CDR3nt: TGTGCCGGGGCGGGGGCGGACTATGGCTACACCTTC
CDR3aa: CAGAGADYGYTF

j_gene: TRBJ2-5
v_gene: TRBV27
d_gene: TRBD1
abundance: NA
len: 16
CDR3nt: TGTGCCAGCAGTTGGGGGACAGGGAGCCCCGGAGAGACCCAGTACTTC
CDR3aa: CASSWGTGSPGETQYF

j_gene: TRBJ1-4
v_gene: TRBV25-1
d_gene: TRBD1
abundance: few
len: 13
CDR3nt: TGTGCCAGCGGACAGGGGGCAAGGGAAAAACTGTTTTTT
CDR3aa: CASGQGAREKLFF

j_gene: TRBJ2-5
v_gene: TRBV27
d_gene: TRBD2
abundance: NA
len: 16
CDR3nt: TGTGCCAGCAGTATCTTCTCAGCGGGGGTCCGGGAGACCCAGTACTTC
CDR3aa: CASSIFSAGVRETQYF

j_gene: TRBJ1-1
v_gene: TRBV5-1
d_gene: TRBD1
abundance: NA
len: 13
CDR3nt: TGCGCCAGCAGCTTACCAGGGGGCACTGAAGCTTTCTTT
CDR3aa: CASSLPGGTEAFF

j_gene: TRBJ2-3
v_gene: TRBV7-4
d_gene: NA
abundance: NA
len: 15
CDR3nt: TGTGCCAGCAGCCTAACAGGGGGGGCGACAGATACGCAGTATTTT
CDR3aa: CASSLTGGATDTQYF

j_gene: TRBJ2-1
v_gene: TRBV7-2
d_gene: TRBD1
abundance: few
len: 15
CDR3nt: TGTGCCAGCAGCCCTTACACTCAGGGGGCAAATGAGCAGTTCTTC
CDR3aa: CASSPYTQGANEQFF

j_gene: TRBJ2-7
v_gene: TRBV2
d_gene: NA
abundance: NA
len: 11
CDR3nt: TGTGCCAGCGGCCAGGGGTACGAGCAGTACTTC
CDR3aa: CASGQGYEQYF

j_gene: TRBJ2-7
v_gene: TRBV7-9
d_gene: NA
abundance: medium-sized
len: 17
CDR3nt: TGTGCCAGCAGCTCAAAAAAGACTGTGAGCGTCGCCTACGAGCAGTACTTC
CDR3aa: CASSSKKTVSVAYEQYF

j_gene: TRBJ1-2
v_gene: TRBV15
d_gene: TRBD1
abundance: NA
len: 19
CDR3nt: TGTGCCACCAGCAGAGTCCCGACAGGGGTTGAAAACTCCGCCTATGGCTACACCTTC
CDR3aa: CATSRVPTGVENSAYGYTF

j_gene: TRBJ2-5
v_gene: TRBV7-6
d_gene: TRBD1
abundance: NA
len: 15
CDR3nt: TGTGCCAGCAGCTGGCGGGACAGGGTCCAAGAGACCCAGTACTTC
CDR3aa: CASSWRDRVQETQYF

j_gene: TRBJ2-3
v_gene: TRBV7-2
d_gene: NA
abundance: NA
len: 16
CDR3nt: TGTGCCAGCAGCTTAGTCGCGGGGCTTAACACAGATACGCAGTATTTT
CDR3aa: CASSLVAGLNTDTQYF

j_gene: TRBJ1-2
v_gene: TRBV2
d_gene: NA
abundance: NA
len: 15
CDR3nt: TGTGCCAGCAGGCTAGGTGGGGAGGCTAACTATGGCTACACCTTC
CDR3aa: CASRLGGEANYGYTF

j_gene: TRBJ2-7
v_gene: TRBV13
d_gene: NA
abundance: few
len: 15
CDR3nt: TGTGCCAGCAGCGTAGGGACTGGCGGCGGGCACGAGCAGTACTTC
CDR3aa: CASSVGTGGGHEQYF

j_gene: TRBJ1-3
v_gene: TRBV7-8
d_gene: NA
abundance: NA
len: 14
CDR3nt: TGTGCCAGCAGCTTAAGGACAACTGGAAACACCATATATTTT
CDR3aa: CASSLRTTGNTIYF

j_gene: TRBJ1-5
v_gene: TRBV6-5
d_gene: NA
abundance: few
len: 15
CDR3nt: TGTGCCAGCACTCCGTGGGGCCTCGACAATCAGCCCCAGCATTTT
CDR3aa: CASTPWGLDNQPQHF

j_gene: TRBJ1-4
v_gene: TRBV11-2
d_gene: NA
abundance: NA
len: 16
CDR3nt: TGTGCCAGCAGCTTCGCCTGGGGAGCAACTAATGAAAAACTGTTTTTT
CDR3aa: CASSFAWGATNEKLFF

j_gene: TRBJ1-4
v_gene: TRBV27
d_gene: NA
abundance: NA
len: 15
CDR3nt: TGTGCCAGCAGACAGGGAATCTCTGTTAATGAAAAACTGTTTTTT
CDR3aa: CASRQGISVNEKLFF

j_gene: TRBJ2-7
v_gene: TRBV28
d_gene: TRBD1
abundance: few
len: 16
CDR3nt: TGTGCCAGCAGTTTATCGGACAGGGAGTTTCTTTACGAGCAGTACTTC
CDR3aa: CASSLSDREFLYEQYF

j_gene: TRBJ2-7
v_gene: TRBV27
d_gene: TRBD1
abundance: NA
len: 14
CDR3nt: TGTGCCAGCAGTTGGGGACAGGGTGCATACGAGCAGTACTTC
CDR3aa: CASSWGQGAYEQYF

j_gene: TRBJ1-3
v_gene: TRBV4-3
d_gene: NA
abundance: few
len: 17
CDR3nt: TGCGCCTGCAGCCAACGGTACGGAGGCAGGACTGGAAACACCTTATATTTT
CDR3aa: CACSQRYGGRTGNTLYF

j_gene: TRBJ1-3
v_gene: TRBV19
d_gene: TRBD1
abundance: NA
len: 19
CDR3nt: TGTGCCAGTAGTTCCTACCGGGACAGGGTTTGGAGCTCTGGAAACACCATATATTTT
CDR3aa: CASSSYRDRVWSSGNTIYF

j_gene: TRBJ1-3
v_gene: TRBV6-4
d_gene: NA
abundance: NA
len: 19
CDR3nt: TGTGCCAGGCTTAAAGGGGATGACAGGAAAGGGGGTTCTGGAAACACCATATATTTT
CDR3aa: CARLKGDDRKGGSGNTIYF

j_gene: TRBJ2-1
v_gene: TRBV6-1
d_gene: TRBD1
abundance: NA
len: 15
CDR3nt: TGTGCCAGCAGTGGGGGGGGACAGGGTTCGGATGAGCAGTTCTTC
CDR3aa: CASSGGGQGSDEQFF

j_gene: TRBJ1-1
v_gene: TRBV5-6
d_gene: TRBD1
abundance: NA
len: 15
CDR3nt: TGTGCCAGCAGCTTGGGTGACAGGGGTTACACTGAAGCTTTCTTT
CDR3aa: CASSLGDRGYTEAFF

j_gene: TRBJ2-5
v_gene: TRBV7-9
d_gene: NA
abundance: NA
len: 14
CDR3nt: TGTGCCAGCAGTTCAGGGGAGGGAGAGGAGACCCAGTACTTC
CDR3aa: CASSSGEGEETQYF

j_gene: TRBJ1-6
v_gene: TRBV6-5
d_gene: TRBD1
abundance: NA
len: 16
CDR3nt: TGTGCCAGCAGTTACTCGACAGGGGGTACTAATTCACCCCTCCACTTT
CDR3aa: CASSYSTGGTNSPLHF

j_gene: TRBJ2-7
v_gene: TRBV5-8
d_gene: NA
abundance: NA
len: 15
CDR3nt: TGTGCCAGCAGCTTGCAACTAGCCCTCTCCTACGAGCAGTACTTC
CDR3aa: CASSLQLALSYEQYF